The subject of this entry is one T cell receptor beta chain. Its specificity is not known. Deletions cut 3 bases from V and 3 bases from J, with 6 bases between. The CDR3 totals 12 residues. The germline V gene encodes CDR1 LGHNT and CDR2 FRNRAP. The sample originates from a study of identical twins. Points from the study as a whole: The study found weaker excess twin sharing in beta out-of-frame sequences.

Unique molecular identifiers were present on cDNA, and template switching added a universal primer site. TCRdb fed the 5' RACE reads into MiXCR, producing one record per CDR3 protein. The sample lists around 470,000 distinct CDR3 sequences; approximately 15% were seen once. Only healthy Caucasians were included as donors. The sample also formed part of further work on yellow fever vaccine responses in identical twins. That study adds: Each twin's T cell response to the vaccine was reported to look partly convergent and partly personalized.

The sequence was obtained from a young woman in good health. Sequenced input: CD4+ T cells sorted from blood. The chain couples TRBV12-5 to TRBJ2-7; D is perhaps TRBD1 (5 bases). CDR3: CASGLGVYEQYF. For the CDR3, the DNA is TGTGCTAGTGGTTTAGGGGTCTACGAGCAGTACTTC.